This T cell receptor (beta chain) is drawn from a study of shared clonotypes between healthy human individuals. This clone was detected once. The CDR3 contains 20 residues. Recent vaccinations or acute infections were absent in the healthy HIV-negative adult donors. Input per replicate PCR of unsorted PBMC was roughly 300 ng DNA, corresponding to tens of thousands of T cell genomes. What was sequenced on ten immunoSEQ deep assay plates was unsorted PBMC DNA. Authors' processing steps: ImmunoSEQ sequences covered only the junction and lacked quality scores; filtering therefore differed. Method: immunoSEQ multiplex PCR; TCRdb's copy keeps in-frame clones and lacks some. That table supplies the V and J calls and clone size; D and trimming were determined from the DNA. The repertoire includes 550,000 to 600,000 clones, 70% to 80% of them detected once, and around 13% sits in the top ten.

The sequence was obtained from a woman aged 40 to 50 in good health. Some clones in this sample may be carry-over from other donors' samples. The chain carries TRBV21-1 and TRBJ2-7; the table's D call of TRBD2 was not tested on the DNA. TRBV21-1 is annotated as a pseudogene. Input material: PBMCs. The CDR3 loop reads CASSNSGRTQLAGGAYEQYF. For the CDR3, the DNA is TGTGCCAGCAGCAATTCCGGCCGGACCCAATTGGCGGGAGGGGCCTACGAGCAGTACTTC.